This TCR beta chain stems from a study of blood T cell repertoires in COVID-19. Study-level background: Sources were T cells, B-cell-depleted T cells, or PBMCs; the material itself was cDNA or gDNA.

Profiling relied on immunoSEQ multiplex PCR, and the TCRdb table lists in-frame clones only, not all of them. The repertoire holds over 250,000 clones, with approximately 83% as singletons. Germline V lookup: CDR1 KGHSH, CDR2 LQKENI. V lost 1 base and J lost 5, with 9 bases in between. This CDR3 comprises 13 residues. The sample taken for sequencing was peripheral blood. The clonotype originates from a woman aged 45-65 years who had recovered from COVID-19. This chain links TRBV18 with TRBJ2-7; tentative D call: TRBD1 (5 bases). The CDR3 protein is CASSPQGYNEQYF. CDR3 in DNA: TGTGCCAGCTCACCACAGGGGTACAACGAGCAGTACTTC.